One and the same sample provided the 17 T cell receptor beta chains below, sequenced in a study of cytomegalovirus exposure and HLA in healthy donors. A multiplex PCR was run with 60 Vbeta primers and 13 Jbeta primers. Some clones are missing from TCRdb's copy, which holds only in-frame ones; the method was immunoSEQ multiplex PCR. The table for this sample gives about 200,000 clones. What was sequenced was PBMCs. These receptors all stem from a man aged 25-45 years in good health and CMV-seronegative.

CDR3 amino acids: CASSRGVSGRWGYTF. As DNA, the CDR3 is TGTGCCAGCAGTCGGGGGGTGTCAGGTCGGTGGGGCTACACCTTC. The V and J genes are TRBV27 and TRBJ1-2; perhaps TRBD1 as D (5 bases). The CDR3 consists of 15 residues. Germline V gives CDR1 MNHEY, CDR2 SMNVEV (reference sequence). The V end was cut by 5 bases, the J end by 8 bases, with 21 bases between.

The rearrangement links TRBV5-6 to TRBJ2-7, with D uncertain. The CDR3 is 13 amino acids. Trimming cost V 1 base and J 5 bases, with 10 bases left between them. Germline V gene sequence: CDR1 SGHDT, CDR2 YYEEEE. CDR3 nucleotides: TGTGCCAGCAGCTTGACCGTCCGCGACGAGCAGTACTTC. Residues: CASSLTVRDEQYF.

V gene TRBV5-1 combines with J gene TRBJ1-2; D not certain. The CDR3 totals 14 residues. In germline, CDR1 is SGHRS, CDR2 YFSETQ. V was pared by 4 bases and J by 8 bases, with 18 bases between. CDR3 DNA sequence: TGCGCCAGCAGCATCGGGTCAATTACCGGAGGCTACACCTTC. Its translation is CASSIGSITGGYTF.

The V gene is TRBV10-3, the J gene TRBJ1-2, with D maybe TRBD1 (6 bases). V lost 0 bases to trimming and J lost 4 bases, with 9 bases between them. The CDR3 runs 14 residues. CDR1 is ENHRY and CDR2 is SYGVKD in the germline V gene. The CDR3 region is CAISESGGPYGYTF. The DNA of the CDR3 is TGTGCCATCAGTGAGTCGGGGGGGCCCTATGGCTACACCTTC.

V usage is TRBV11-2 and J usage is TRBJ1-2, with D unresolved. This CDR3 has 14 residues. V was clipped by 0 bases and J by 2 bases, with 7 bases between them. Looked up from germline, CDR1 is SGHAT and CDR2 is FQNNGV. CDR3 protein: CASSLDWANYGYTF. The CDR3 DNA reads TGTGCCAGCAGCTTAGACTGGGCAAACTATGGCTACACCTTC.

CDR3 sequence (DNA): TGTGCCAGCAGTTTCCCCGGACAGGGAGGAGAAAAACTGTTTTTT. It encodes CASSFPGQGGEKLFF. The chain uses TRBV28 and TRBJ1-4, with 8 bases aligning to TRBD1. V was clipped by 3 bases and J by 8 bases; unmatched bases: 8. The CDR3 runs 15 residues. From germline, CDR1 is MDHEN and CDR2 SYDVKM.

The chain couples TRBV19 to TRBJ1-4; unclear D gene. The germline V gene encodes CDR1 LNHDA and CDR2 SQIVND (reference sequence). The V and J ends lost 5 bases and 15 bases respectively, with 16 bases between them. This CDR3 is 12 amino acids long. The CDR3 bases are TGTGCCAGTAGTTCAGGACTTTACCGGGTGTTTTTT. Translated: CASSSGLYRVFF.

This chain connects TRBV28 to TRBJ1-3; D ambiguous. The CDR3 length is 19 residues. Trimming removed 5 bases from V and 4 bases from J, with 27 bases in between. The germline V gene has CDR1 MDHEN and CDR2 SYDVKM. The CDR3 sequence: CASSPPAGYDKGPGNTIYF. The CDR3 DNA is TGTGCCAGCAGTCCCCCCGCGGGCTACGACAAAGGGCCAGGAAACACCATATATTTT.

The V and J genes are TRBV29-1 and TRBJ1-1, with 7 bases lining up with TRBD1. Germline V gives CDR1 SQVTM, CDR2 ANQGSEA. Losses at the gene ends were 0 bases for V and 1 base for J; bases not matched to a gene: 2. The CDR3 contains 14 residues. The CDR3 DNA is TGCAGCGTTGAAGACGGGACAGCGAACACTGAAGCTTTCTTT. Its protein is CSVEDGTANTEAFF. Using reference TRBV29-1 and TRBJ1-1 for the parts outside the CDR3, the full variable domain is SAVISQKPSRDICQRGTSLTIQCQVDSQVTMMFWYRQQPGQSLTLIATANQGSEATYESGFVIDKFPISRPNLTFSTLTVSNMSPEDSSIYLCSVEDGTANTEAFFGQGTRLTVV.

This chain links TRBV6-1 with TRBJ2-7; weak D call: TRBD2 (6 bases). Germline V CDR1 and CDR2: MNHNS, SASEGT. V was cut by 3 bases and J by 9 bases, with 18 bases left in between. The CDR3 spans 14 residues. The CDR3 DNA is TGTGCCAGCAGTGAGGCCCAACGGGAGCGTGCGCAGTACTTC. The encoded protein is CASSEAQRERAQYF.

V and J are TRBV5-1 and TRBJ1-4; possibly TRBD1 for D (6 bases). Between the trimmed V and J ends, which lost 3 bases and 0 bases, there was a span of 12 bases. This CDR3 is 16 amino acids long. Germline-derived CDR1 and CDR2 are SGHRS and YFSETQ. The chain's CDR3 is CASSSSSGATNEKLFF. The CDR3 region has the DNA TGCGCCAGCAGCTCTTCCTCAGGGGCAACTAATGAAAAACTGTTTTTT.

The chain carries TRBV29-1 and TRBJ2-5, with 11 bases fitting TRBD2. Germline trimming cut 4 bases from V and 0 bases from J; bases unmatched to any gene: 4. This CDR3 spans 15 amino acids. Per germline, CDR1 SQVTM and CDR2 ANQGSEA. CDR3 sequence: CSVGPGLADQETQYF. For the CDR3, the DNA is TGCAGCGTTGGCCCGGGACTAGCGGACCAAGAGACCCAGTACTTC.

This chain links TRBV11-3 with TRBJ2-7, with D perhaps matching TRBD2 (6 bases). Trimming took off 2 bases at V and 3 bases at J, with 20 bases between the two ends. From germline, CDR1 is SGHNT and CDR2 YENEEA. The CDR3 sequence is 17 residues long. In nucleotides, the CDR3 is TGTGCCAGCAGCTTAAGGTGGGAGTCGGGCGGGGACTACGAGCAGTACTTC. Residues: CASSLRWESGGDYEQYF.

This chain connects TRBV29-1 to TRBJ1-5; no clear D gene. Per germline, CDR1 SQVTM and CDR2 ANQGSEA. The CDR3 totals 14 residues. The V and J ends lost 3 bases and 0 bases respectively, with 9 bases between them. As DNA, the CDR3 is TGCAGCGTTGATTCGGGGAATAGCAATCAGCCCCAGCATTTT. Translation: CSVDSGNSNQPQHF. Drawing the rest from reference TRBV29-1 and TRBJ1-5, the complete variable domain is SAVISQKPSRDICQRGTSLTIQCQVDSQVTMMFWYRQQPGQSLTLIATANQGSEATYESGFVIDKFPISRPNLTFSTLTVSNMSPEDSSIYLCSVDSGNSNQPQHFGDGTRLSIL.

A remark on this clone: One junction end disagrees with the germline gene, perhaps due to a read error. This chain uses TRBV4-1 with TRBJ2-3, with 7 bases lining up with TRBD1. This CDR3 is built from 16 residues. Germline CDR1 MGHRA, CDR2 YSYEKL. The CDR3 is CASSLGTDHSTDMQYF. In nucleotides, the CDR3 is TGCGCCAGCAGCCTGGGGACAGACCATAGCACAGATATGCAGTATTTT.

DNA for the CDR3: TGTGCCAGCAGTTTATCGGGCAGGATGAATTCACCCCTCCACTTT. It encodes CASSLSGRMNSPLHF. The chain links TRBV27 to TRBJ1-6, with D uncertain. CDR3 length equals 15 residues. Trimming pared 0 bases from V and 7 bases from J, leaving 10 bases between. CDR1 is MNHEY, CDR2 SMNVEV, per germline (reference sequence).

The V and J genes are TRBV30 and TRBJ2-1, with 14 bases aligning to TRBD2. V was clipped by 5 bases and J by 9 bases; unmatched bases: 6. This CDR3 has 14 residues. CDR1 is GTSNPN and CDR2 is SVGIG in the germline V gene (reference sequence). This CDR3 is CAWGGLAGGSEQFF. The CDR3 nucleotides read TGTGCCTGGGGAGGACTAGCGGGGGGAAGTGAGCAGTTCTTC.